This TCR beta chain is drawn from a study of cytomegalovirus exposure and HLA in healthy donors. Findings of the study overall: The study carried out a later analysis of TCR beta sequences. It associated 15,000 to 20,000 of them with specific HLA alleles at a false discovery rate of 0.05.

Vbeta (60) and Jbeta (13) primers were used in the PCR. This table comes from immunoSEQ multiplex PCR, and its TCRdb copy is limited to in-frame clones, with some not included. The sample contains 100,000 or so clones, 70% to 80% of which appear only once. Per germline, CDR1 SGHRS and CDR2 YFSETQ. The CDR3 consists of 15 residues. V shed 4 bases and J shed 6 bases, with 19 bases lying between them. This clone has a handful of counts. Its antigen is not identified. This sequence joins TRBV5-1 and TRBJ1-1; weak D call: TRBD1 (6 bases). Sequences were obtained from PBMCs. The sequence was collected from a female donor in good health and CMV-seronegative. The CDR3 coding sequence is TGCGCCAGCAGCATAGGACAGTTCCGGTCTGCTGAAGCTTTCTTT. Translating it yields CASSIGQFRSAEAFF. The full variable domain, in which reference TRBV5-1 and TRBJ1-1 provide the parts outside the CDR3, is KAGVTQTPRYLIKTRGQQVTLSCSPISGHRSVSWYQQTPGQGLQFLFEYFSETQRNKGNFPGRFSGRQFSNSRSEMNVSTLELGDSALYLCASSIGQFRSAEAFFGQGTRLTVV.